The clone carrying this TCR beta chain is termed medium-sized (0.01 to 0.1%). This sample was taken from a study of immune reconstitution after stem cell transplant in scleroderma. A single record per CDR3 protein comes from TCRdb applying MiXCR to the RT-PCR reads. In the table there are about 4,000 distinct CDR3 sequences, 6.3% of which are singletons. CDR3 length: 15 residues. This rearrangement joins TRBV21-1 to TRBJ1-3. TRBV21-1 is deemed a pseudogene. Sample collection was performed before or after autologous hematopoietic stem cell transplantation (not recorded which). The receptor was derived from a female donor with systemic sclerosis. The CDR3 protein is CASSKFASSGNTIYF. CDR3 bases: TGTGCCAGCAGCAAATTCGCCAGCTCTGGAAACACCATATATTTT.